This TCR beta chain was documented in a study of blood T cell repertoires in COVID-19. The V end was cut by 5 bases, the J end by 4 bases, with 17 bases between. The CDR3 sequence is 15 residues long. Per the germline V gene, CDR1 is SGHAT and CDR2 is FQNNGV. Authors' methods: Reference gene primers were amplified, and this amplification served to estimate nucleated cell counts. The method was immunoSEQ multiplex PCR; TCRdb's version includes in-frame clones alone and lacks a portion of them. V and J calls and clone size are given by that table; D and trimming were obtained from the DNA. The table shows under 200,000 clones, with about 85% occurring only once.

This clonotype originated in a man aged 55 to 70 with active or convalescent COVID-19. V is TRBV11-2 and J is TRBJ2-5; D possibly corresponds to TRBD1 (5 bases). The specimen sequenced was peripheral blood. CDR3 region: CASSPKGYEAETQYF. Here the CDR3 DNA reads TGTGCCAGCAGCCCAAAGGGGTATGAGGCAGAGACCCAGTACTTC.